These 3 T cell receptor beta chains were sequenced from one sample in a study of tumor-infiltrating lymphocytes in primary liver carcinoma. It was from about 19-30 mg of unsorted bulk tissue that RNA and DNA were co-extracted. The authors made TCR beta cDNA from around 500 ng total RNA with a constant-region primer. Employing slightly modified ARM-PCR, three nested multiplex PCR rounds were run, and these gave rise to the TCR beta libraries. In the first two PCR rounds, TRBV1-TRBV30 forward primers were paired with a C-beta reverse primer, and each round lasted roughly 9 cycles. TCRdb processed the multiplex PCR reads anew with MiXCR; each CDR3 protein has one entry. The table records over 100,000 distinct CDR3 sequences, approximately 71% of them present only once. Sequenced material: tumor-adjacent normal liver tissue. The receptor source for this set is a woman aged 60-70 years with primary liver carcinoma and hepatitis B virus infection.

The sample holds one count of this clonotype. Being one base from a much bigger clone, this may be a read error. The chain links TRBV2 to TRBJ2-3, with TRBD1 as a possible D gene (7 bases). Germline-derived CDR1 and CDR2 are SNHLY and FYNNEI. The CDR3 runs to 11 residues. Trimming cost V 7 bases and J 8 bases, with 10 bases left between them. The CDR3 loop is CASIQGGTQYF. CDR3 DNA: TGTGCCAGCATTCAGGGGGGTACGCAGTATTTT.

A word on this clonotype: A read error may explain this, as a much larger clone is one base away. This chain joins TRBV5-1 and TRBJ2-3, with D perhaps TRBD2 (7 bases). The CDR3 covers 15 residues. Trimming removed 5 bases from V and 4 bases from J, with 17 bases in between. Germline CDR1 reads SGHRS; CDR2 reads YFSETQ. In DNA, the CDR3 is TGCGCCAGCAGGGGAGAACGGGGGGCCGCAGATACGCAGTATTTT. Its translation is CASRGERGAADTQYF.

Notes on this clonotype: A junction boundary mismatches the germline segment, possibly from a read error. The chain is built from TRBV4-2 and TRBJ2-1, with 9 bases matching TRBD2. There are 16 residues in the CDR3. CDR1 LGHNA and CDR2 YNFKEQ come from the germline V gene. Written as DNA, the CDR3 is TGTGCCAGCAGCCAAGTCGGGACTAGCCATTGGAATGAGCTGTTCTTC. Translation: CASSQVGTSHWNELFF.